Detailed here is one TCR beta chain. The antigen is not known. Generated by immunoSEQ multiplex PCR, the TCRdb table keeps only in-frame clones and is missing some. The table lists hundreds of thousands of clones, about 73% of them singletons. The sample is drawn from a study of shared clonotypes between healthy human individuals. Turning to the study itself: Donors consisted of two women and three men between 18 and 49. Study conclusions and caveats: Clonotypes shared by all four donors outscored non-shared clonotypes in generation probability.

Memory CD4+ cells were the fraction left after CD45RA+ naive selection. Germline CDR1 reads SGHRS; CDR2 reads YFSETQ. Trimming shortened V by 5 bases and J by 1 base, and 6 bases separated the two germline ends. CDR3 length: 12 residues. The chain uses TRBV5-1 and TRBJ2-5; D gene unclear. The TCR was taken from a young man in good health. Sequencing was carried out using memory CD4+ T cells sorted from blood. Sample subset: CD45RA-negative fraction. CDR3 sequence: CASRLRQETQYF. The CDR3 DNA reads as TGCGCCAGCAGGCTTCGCCAAGAGACCCAGTACTTC.